A single sample is the source of the 23 T cell receptor beta chains below, sequenced in a study of blood T cell repertoires in COVID-19. TCRdb keeps only in-frame clones here, not all; method: immunoSEQ multiplex PCR. In the table there are around 430,000 clones, more than 75% of which are singletons. The sequenced sample was PBMCs or T cells enriched from blood (not recorded which). These receptor sequences come from a woman aged 45-60 years who had recovered from COVID-19.

The CDR3 nucleotides are TGTGCCAGCAGGTCTAGGACAGGCTCCTACAATGAGCAGTTCTTC. Its translation: CASRSRTGSYNEQFF. The genes are TRBV6-5 and TRBJ2-1; TRBD1 aligns across 7 bases. The CDR3 sequence is 15 residues long. Germline V CDR1 and CDR2: MNHEY, SVGAGI. V lost 6 bases, J lost 0 bases, and 5 bases stayed unmatched.

The J gene is TRBJ2-1, the V gene TRBV30, with 13 nucleotides matching TRBD2. The CDR3 runs 15 residues. The germline CDR1 and CDR2 sequences are GTSNPN and SVGIG (reference sequence). V shed 2 bases and J 8 bases; nucleotides not matched to a gene: 6. The CDR3 coding sequence is TGTGCCTGGAGTCCACTAGCGGGGGGGCTTTATGAGCAGTTCTTC. Residues: CAWSPLAGGLYEQFF.

The chain is built from TRBV5-1 and TRBJ1-4; 7 bases align to TRBD1. Unmatched junction bases numbered 4, after V lost 0 bases and J lost 5 bases. The V gene's germline CDR1 is SGHRS and CDR2 YFSETQ. The CDR3 consists of 15 residues. CDR3: CASSLEGQVNEKLFF. CDR3 nucleotides: TGCGCCAGCAGCTTGGAAGGACAGGTGAATGAAAAACTGTTTTTT.

A word on this clone: One end of the junction is discordant with germline, which a read error may explain. In DNA form, the CDR3 reads TGTGCCACCAGTGAAGCCACAGGGAACCAAGAGGCCCAGTACTTC. This codes for CATSEATGNQEAQYF. The J gene is TRBJ2-5, the V gene TRBV24-1; perhaps TRBD1 as D (6 bases). Germline V CDR1 and CDR2: KGHDR, SFDVKD. This CDR3 has 15 residues.

The CDR3 nucleotides are TGCACCAGCAGCCAAGATAAGGGCGACAGACTGTACTCTGGAAACACCATATATTTT. It specifies CTSSQDKGDRLYSGNTIYF. The chain employs TRBV1 and TRBJ1-3; the tabulated D call, TRBD1, remains unverified against the DNA. TRBV1 represents a pseudogene. The CDR3 is 19 amino acids.

J is TRBJ2-6 and V is TRBV19; TRBD2 matches 8 bases. CDR3 length: 17 residues. Germline V gene lookup returns CDR1 LNHDA and CDR2 SQIVND (reference sequence). The junction had 8 bases not matched to a gene; V was cut back by 7 bases and J by 0 bases. Here the CDR3 reads CASTPRGGLSGANVLTF. CDR3 in DNA: TGTGCCAGTACCCCCCGGGGGGGCCTCTCTGGGGCCAACGTCCTGACTTTC.

The V and J genes are TRBV19 and TRBJ2-5; 7 bases are shared with TRBD1. With V trimmed by 9 bases and J by 5 bases, 6 bases remained unmatched. CDR3 length equals 12 residues. Germline V gene lookup returns CDR1 LNHDA and CDR2 SQIVND (reference sequence). The CDR3 is CASQGVPETQYF. The CDR3 nucleotides are TGTGCCAGCCAGGGGGTTCCGGAGACCCAGTACTTC.

This chain connects TRBV12-2 to TRBJ1-1; the table's D call, TRBD1, was not checked against the DNA. TRBV12-2 is a pseudogene locus. This CDR3 is built from 15 residues. The CDR3 coding sequence is TGTGCAAGTCGCTTAGTAGGCGACAGGAACACTGAAGCTTTCTTT. Protein sequence: CASRLVGDRNTEAFF.

The chain is built from TRBV6-5 and TRBJ2-7; D is unclear. Trimming took off 5 bases at V and 5 bases at J, with 13 bases between the two ends. The CDR3 spans 13 residues. Germline CDR1 and CDR2: MNHEY and SVGAGI. The CDR3 DNA sequence: TGTGCCAGCAGTACTAAGCGCGCCCACGAGCAGTACTTC. Encoded protein: CASSTKRAHEQYF.

V gene TRBV5-1 combines with J gene TRBJ2-5, with TRBD2 matching 7 bases. The germline gives CDR1 SGHRS, CDR2 YFSETQ. The CDR3 runs to 14 residues. Trimming cost V 5 bases and J 1 base; bases outside gene matches: 5. DNA for the CDR3: TGCGCCAGCAGGGAAGGGACTATCCAAGAGACCCAGTACTTC. Encoded protein: CASREGTIQETQYF.

The V and J genes are TRBV6-2 or TRBV6-3 and TRBJ1-1, with unresolved D. The CDR3 extends over 15 amino acids. V was trimmed by 5 bases and J by 0 bases, leaving 13 bases between them. CDR1 MNHEY and CDR2 SVGEGT come from the germline V gene. The chain's CDR3 is CASSPSGEMNTEAFF. The CDR3 nucleotides read TGTGCCAGCAGTCCCTCGGGAGAGATGAACACTGAAGCTTTCTTT.

The chain carries TRBV28 and TRBJ1-5; D is possibly TRBD1 (5 bases). Germline CDR1 MDHEN, CDR2 SYDVKM. The CDR3 has 15 residues. Trimming removed 7 bases at V and 4 bases at J, with 17 bases between. DNA of the CDR3: TGTGCCAGCAAAGCAGGGTCGGTCGGGAATCAGCCCCAGCATTTT. Translated, it gives CASKAGSVGNQPQHF.

The chain combines TRBV7-2 with TRBJ1-4; 7 nucleotides agree with TRBD1. This CDR3 spans 15 amino acids. CDR1 SGHTA and CDR2 FQGNSA come from the germline V gene. V lost 2 bases and J lost 3; bases outside the gene matches: 3. CDR3 amino acids: CASSLRGTANEKLFF. For the CDR3, the DNA is TGTGCCAGCAGCTTAAGGGGGACAGCTAATGAAAAACTGTTTTTT.

The chain couples TRBV4-2 to TRBJ1-5; 8 bases are shared with TRBD1. The CDR3 runs to 15 residues. Germline loops: CDR1 LGHNA, CDR2 YNFKEQ. J lost 7 bases, V lost 1 base, and 6 bases had no gene match. The CDR3: CASSQVTGERQPQHF. The CDR3 DNA sequence: TGTGCCAGCAGCCAAGTGACAGGGGAGCGGCAGCCCCAGCATTTT.

The chain employs TRBV7-8 and TRBJ1-5; TRBD1 matches 8 bases. Germline CDR1 is SGHVS and CDR2 is FQNEAQ. J lost 4 bases, V lost 5 bases, and 7 bases had no gene match. This CDR3 comprises 15 residues. The CDR3 DNA follows: TGTGCCAGCAGCCCGACAGGGGTTGGAAATCAGCCCCAGCATTTT. This gives the protein CASSPTGVGNQPQHF.

The chain uses TRBV19 and TRBJ1-1; D not certain. Germline loops: CDR1 LNHDA, CDR2 SQIVND (reference sequence). Deletions cut 4 bases from V and 6 bases from J, with 18 bases between. CDR3 length equals 15 residues. CDR3 protein: CASSSRRDLAPEAFF. In DNA form, the CDR3 reads TGTGCCAGTAGTAGCAGGAGGGATCTGGCCCCTGAAGCTTTCTTT.

The chain couples TRBV29-1 to TRBJ1-1; 8 nucleotides align to TRBD1. The trim removed 8 bases at V and 6 bases at J, leaving 8 bases unmatched. The CDR3 runs 12 residues. The V gene's germline CDR1 is SQVTM and CDR2 ANQGSEA. CDR3 in amino acids: CSFRDRRPEAFF. The CDR3, as DNA: TGCAGCTTCCGGGACAGGAGGCCTGAAGCTTTCTTT.

The V gene is TRBV4-3, the J gene TRBJ2-5; D possibly corresponds to TRBD2 (5 bases). V lost 0 bases and J lost 9, with 11 bases in between. The germline V gene has CDR1 LGHNA and CDR2 YSLEER. CDR3 length: 13 residues. CDR3 residues: CASSQDGIGAQYF. The CDR3, as DNA: TGCGCCAGCAGCCAAGACGGGATCGGGGCCCAGTACTTC.

CDR3 in amino acids: CASSELGGVQPQHF. CDR3 DNA: TGTGCCAGCAGTGAATTGGGGGGAGTACAGCCCCAGCATTTT. The chain has TRBV2 and TRBJ1-5; TRBD1 is a possible D gene (5 bases). In germline, CDR1 is SNHLY, CDR2 FYNNEI. This CDR3 contains 14 residues. The V end lost 2 bases, the J end lost 7 bases, and 12 bases lay between the germline ends. Combining the CDR3 with reference TRBV2 and TRBJ1-5 gives the whole variable domain EPEVTQTPSHQVTQMGQEVILRCVPISNHLYFYWYRQILGQKVEFLVSFYNNEISEKSEIFDDQFSVERPDGSNFTLKIRSTKLEDSAMYFCASSELGGVQPQHFGDGTRLSIL.

The chain recombines TRBV7-2 with TRBJ2-2; possibly TRBD1 for D (5 bases). Germline CDR1 and CDR2: SGHTA and FQGNSA. Trimming took off 2 bases at V and 4 bases at J, with 11 bases between the two ends. The CDR3 loop spans 15 amino acids. The CDR3 is CASSLLGPATGELFF. The CDR3, as DNA: TGTGCCAGCAGCTTACTGGGGCCCGCCACCGGGGAGCTGTTTTTT. Complete variable domain (other parts from reference TRBV7-2 and TRBJ2-2): GAGVSQSPSNKVTEKGKDVELRCDPISGHTALYWYRQSLGQGLEFLIYFQGNSAPDKSGLPSDRFSAERTGGSVSTLTIQRTQQEDSAVYLCASSLLGPATGELFFGEGSRLTVL.

This chain uses TRBV6-2 or TRBV6-3 with TRBJ1-1; the D gene is possibly TRBD1 (5 bases). Germline CDR1 is MNHEY and CDR2 is SVGEGT. V was shortened by 4 bases and J by 0 bases, with 12 bases between the two germline ends. CDR3 length: 15 residues. The CDR3 DNA follows: TGTGCCAGCAGTTTGGGCAGGGTTCTGAACACTGAAGCTTTCTTT. Translation: CASSLGRVLNTEAFF.

This chain links TRBV19 with TRBJ1-2; D call uncertain. Germline CDR1 is LNHDA and CDR2 is SQIVND (reference sequence). This CDR3 has 12 amino acids. Trimming shortened V by 5 bases and J by 4 bases, and 8 bases separated the two germline ends. The CDR3 bases are TGTGCCAGTAGTCTTGGCGGCTATGGCTACACCTTC. Its translation: CASSLGGYGYTF.

The chain combines TRBV21-1 with TRBJ2-7; the table assigns TRBD2, which was not confirmed against the DNA. TRBV21-1 is noted as a pseudogene. The CDR3 runs 13 residues. The CDR3 loop is CASRPSGGNEQYF. DNA of the CDR3: TGTGCCAGCAGGCCCTCGGGTGGCAACGAGCAGTACTTC.